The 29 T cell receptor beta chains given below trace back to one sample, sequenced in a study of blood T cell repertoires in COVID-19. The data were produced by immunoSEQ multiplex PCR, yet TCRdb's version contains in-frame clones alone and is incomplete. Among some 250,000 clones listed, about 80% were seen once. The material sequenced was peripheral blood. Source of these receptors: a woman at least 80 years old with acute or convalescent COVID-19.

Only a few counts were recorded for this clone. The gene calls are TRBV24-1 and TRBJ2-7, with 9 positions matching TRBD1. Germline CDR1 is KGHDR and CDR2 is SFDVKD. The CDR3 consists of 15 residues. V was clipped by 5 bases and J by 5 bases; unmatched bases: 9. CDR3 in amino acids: CATSGSGTGINEQYF. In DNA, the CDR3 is TGTGCCACCAGTGGGTCAGGGACAGGGATCAACGAGCAGTACTTC.

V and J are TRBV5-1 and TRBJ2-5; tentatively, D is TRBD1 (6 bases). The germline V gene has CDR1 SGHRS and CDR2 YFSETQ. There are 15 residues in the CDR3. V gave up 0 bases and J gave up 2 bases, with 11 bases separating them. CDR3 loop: CASSLADRVQETQYF. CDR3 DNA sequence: TGCGCCAGCAGCTTGGCGGACAGAGTACAAGAGACCCAGTACTTC.

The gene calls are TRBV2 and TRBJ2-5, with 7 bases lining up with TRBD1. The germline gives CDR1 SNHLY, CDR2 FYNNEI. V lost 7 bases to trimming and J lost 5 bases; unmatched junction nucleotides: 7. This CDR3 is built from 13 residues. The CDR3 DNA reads TGTGCCAGCACCGGGACAGAATGGGAGACCCAGTACTTC. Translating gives CASTGTEWETQYF.

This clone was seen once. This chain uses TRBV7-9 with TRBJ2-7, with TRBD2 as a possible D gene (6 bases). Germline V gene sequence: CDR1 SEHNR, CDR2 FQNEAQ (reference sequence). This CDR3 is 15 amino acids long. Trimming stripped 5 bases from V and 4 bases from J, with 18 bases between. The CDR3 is CASSPGTSREYEQYF. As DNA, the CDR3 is TGTGCCAGCAGCCCCGGGACTTCCCGGGAGTACGAGCAGTACTTC.

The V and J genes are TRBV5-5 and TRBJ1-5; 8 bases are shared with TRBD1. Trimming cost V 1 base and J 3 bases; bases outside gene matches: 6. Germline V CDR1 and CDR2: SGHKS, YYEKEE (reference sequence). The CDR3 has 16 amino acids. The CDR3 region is CASSLRTGRNNQPQHF. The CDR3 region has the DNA TGTGCCAGCAGCTTGCGGACAGGGAGGAACAATCAGCCCCAGCATTTT.

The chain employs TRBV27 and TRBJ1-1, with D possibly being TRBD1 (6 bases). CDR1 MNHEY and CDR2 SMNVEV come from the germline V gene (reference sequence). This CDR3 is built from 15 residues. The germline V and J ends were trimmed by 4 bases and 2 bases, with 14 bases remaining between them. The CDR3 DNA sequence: TGTGCCAGCAGTTCCTCCAGGGGATACAACACTGAAGCTTTCTTT. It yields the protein CASSSSRGYNTEAFF.

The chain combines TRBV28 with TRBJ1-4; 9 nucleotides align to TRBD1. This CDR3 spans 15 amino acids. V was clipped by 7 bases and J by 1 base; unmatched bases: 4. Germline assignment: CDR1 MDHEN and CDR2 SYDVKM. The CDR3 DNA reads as TGTGCCAGCACCCACAGGGGGCAAACTAATGAAAAACTGTTTTTT. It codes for CASTHRGQTNEKLFF.

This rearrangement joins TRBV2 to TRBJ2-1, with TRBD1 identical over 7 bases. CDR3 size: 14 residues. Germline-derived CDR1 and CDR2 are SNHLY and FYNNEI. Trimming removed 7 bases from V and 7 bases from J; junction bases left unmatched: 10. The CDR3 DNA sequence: TGTGCCAGCACCCCGGGACAGAAAACTAATGAGCAGTTCTTC. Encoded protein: CASTPGQKTNEQFF. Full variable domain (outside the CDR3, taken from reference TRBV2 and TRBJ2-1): EPEVTQTPSHQVTQMGQEVILRCVPISNHLYFYWYRQILGQKVEFLVSFYNNEISEKSEIFDDQFSVERPDGSNFTLKIRSTKLEDSAMYFCASTPGQKTNEQFFGPGTRLTVL.

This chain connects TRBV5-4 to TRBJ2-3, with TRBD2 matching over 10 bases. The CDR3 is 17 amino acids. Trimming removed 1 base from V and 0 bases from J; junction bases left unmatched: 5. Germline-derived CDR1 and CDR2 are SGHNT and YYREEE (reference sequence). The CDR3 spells CASSLTRLAGSTDTQYF. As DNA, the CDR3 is TGTGCCAGCAGCTTGACTAGACTAGCGGGTAGCACAGATACGCAGTATTTT. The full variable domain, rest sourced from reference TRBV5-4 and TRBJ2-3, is ETGVTQSPTHLIKTRGQQVTLRCSSQSGHNTVSWYQQALGQGPQFIFQYYREEENGRGNFPPRFSGLQFPNYSSELNVNALELDDSALYLCASSLTRLAGSTDTQYFGPGTRLTVL.

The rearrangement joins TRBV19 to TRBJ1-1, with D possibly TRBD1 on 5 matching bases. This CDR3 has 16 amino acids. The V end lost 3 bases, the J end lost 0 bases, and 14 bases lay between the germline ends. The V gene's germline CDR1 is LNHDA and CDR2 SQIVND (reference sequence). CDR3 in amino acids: CASSIRGRTMNTEAFF. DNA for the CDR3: TGTGCCAGTAGTATCCGGGGGAGGACAATGAACACTGAAGCTTTCTTT.

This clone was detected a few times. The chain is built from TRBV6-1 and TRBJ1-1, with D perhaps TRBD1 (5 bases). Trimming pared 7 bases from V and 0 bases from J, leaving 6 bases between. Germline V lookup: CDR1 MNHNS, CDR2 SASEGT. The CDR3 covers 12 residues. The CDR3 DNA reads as TGTGCCAGCAAAGGGGTGAACACTGAAGCTTTCTTT. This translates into CASKGVNTEAFF.

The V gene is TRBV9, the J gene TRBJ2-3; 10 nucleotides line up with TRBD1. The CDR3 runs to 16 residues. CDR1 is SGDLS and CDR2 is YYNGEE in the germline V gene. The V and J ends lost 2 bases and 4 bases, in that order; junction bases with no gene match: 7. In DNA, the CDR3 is TGTGCCAGCAGCGTCGGAGGGGGACAGGGGTCAGATACGCAGTATTTT. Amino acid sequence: CASSVGGGQGSDTQYF.

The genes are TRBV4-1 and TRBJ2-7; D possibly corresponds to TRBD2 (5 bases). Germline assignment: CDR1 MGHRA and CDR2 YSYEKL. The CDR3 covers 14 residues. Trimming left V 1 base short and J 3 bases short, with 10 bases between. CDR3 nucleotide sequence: TGCGCCAGCAGCCAAGGTGAAGGGAGCTACGAGCAGTACTTC. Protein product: CASSQGEGSYEQYF.

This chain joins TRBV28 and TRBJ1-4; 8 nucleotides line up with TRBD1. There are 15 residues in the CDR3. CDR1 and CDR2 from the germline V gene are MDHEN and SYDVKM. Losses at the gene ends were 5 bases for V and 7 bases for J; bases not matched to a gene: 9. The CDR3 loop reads CASSTLQGGGEKLFF. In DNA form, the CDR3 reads TGTGCCAGCAGTACGTTACAGGGGGGAGGTGAAAAACTGTTTTTT.

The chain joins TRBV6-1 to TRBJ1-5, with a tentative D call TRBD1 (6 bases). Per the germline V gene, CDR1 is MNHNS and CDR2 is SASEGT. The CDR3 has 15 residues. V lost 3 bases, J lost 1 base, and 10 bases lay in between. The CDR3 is CASSEGGASNQPQHF. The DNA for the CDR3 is TGTGCCAGCAGTGAGGGGGGGGCGAGCAATCAGCCCCAGCATTTT.

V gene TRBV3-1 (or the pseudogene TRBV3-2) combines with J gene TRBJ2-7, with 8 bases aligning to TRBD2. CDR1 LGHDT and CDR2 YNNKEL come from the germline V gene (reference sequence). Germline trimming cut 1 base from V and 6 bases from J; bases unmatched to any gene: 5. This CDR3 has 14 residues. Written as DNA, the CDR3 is TGTGCCAGCAGCCAAGGACGACTAGCGACCGAGCAGTACTTC. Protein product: CASSQGRLATEQYF.

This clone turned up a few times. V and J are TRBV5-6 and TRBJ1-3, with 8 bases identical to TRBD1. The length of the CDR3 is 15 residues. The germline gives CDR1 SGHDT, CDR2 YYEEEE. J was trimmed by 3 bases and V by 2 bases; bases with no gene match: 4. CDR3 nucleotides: TGTGCCAGCAGCTTAGTACAGGGGGATGGAAACACCATATATTTT. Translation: CASSLVQGDGNTIYF. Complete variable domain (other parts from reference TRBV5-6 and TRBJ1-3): DAGVTQSPTHLIKTRGQQVTLRCSPKSGHDTVSWYQQALGQGPQFIFQYYEEEERQRGNFPDRFSGHQFPNYSSELNVNALLLGDSALYLCASSLVQGDGNTIYFGEGSWLTVV.

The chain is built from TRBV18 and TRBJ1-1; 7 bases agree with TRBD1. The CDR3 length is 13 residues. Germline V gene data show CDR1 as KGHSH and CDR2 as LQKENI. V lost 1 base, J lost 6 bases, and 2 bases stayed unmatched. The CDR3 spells CASSPLQGAEAFF. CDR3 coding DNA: TGTGCCAGCTCACCACTTCAGGGGGCTGAAGCTTTCTTT.

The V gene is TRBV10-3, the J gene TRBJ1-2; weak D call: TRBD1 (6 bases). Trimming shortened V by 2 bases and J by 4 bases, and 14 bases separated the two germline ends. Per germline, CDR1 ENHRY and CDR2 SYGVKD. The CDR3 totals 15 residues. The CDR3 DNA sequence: TGTGCCATCAGTGAGGGTGGACAGTTTTCCTATGGCTACACCTTC. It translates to CAISEGGQFSYGYTF.

CDR3 loop: CACAYRGGVTNTEAFF. The CDR3 DNA follows: TGTGCCTGTGCTTACAGGGGAGGCGTCACGAACACTGAAGCTTTCTTT. V usage is TRBV30 and J usage is TRBJ1-1; 7 positions agree with TRBD1. Germline CDR1 and CDR2: GTSNPN and SVGIG (reference sequence). There are 16 residues in the CDR3. V trimming: 6 bases; J trimming: 1 base; junction bases outside the gene matches: 14.

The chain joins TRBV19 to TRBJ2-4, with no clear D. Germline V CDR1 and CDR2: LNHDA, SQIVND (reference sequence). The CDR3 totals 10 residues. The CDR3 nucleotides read TGTGCGAGTGCCGGAAACATTCAGTACTTC. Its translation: CASAGNIQYF.

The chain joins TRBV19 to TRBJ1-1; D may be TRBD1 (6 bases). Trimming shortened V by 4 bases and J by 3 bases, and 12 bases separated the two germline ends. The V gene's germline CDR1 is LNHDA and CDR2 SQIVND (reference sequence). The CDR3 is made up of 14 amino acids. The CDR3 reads CASSRTVSDTEAFF. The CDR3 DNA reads TGTGCCAGTAGTAGGACAGTCTCGGACACTGAAGCTTTCTTT. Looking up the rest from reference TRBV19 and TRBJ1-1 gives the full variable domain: DGGITQSPKYLFRKEGQNVTLSCEQNLNHDAMYWYRQDPGQGLRLIYYSQIVNDFQKGDIAEGYSVSREKKESFPLTVTSAQKNPTAFYLCASSRTVSDTEAFFGQGTRLTVV.

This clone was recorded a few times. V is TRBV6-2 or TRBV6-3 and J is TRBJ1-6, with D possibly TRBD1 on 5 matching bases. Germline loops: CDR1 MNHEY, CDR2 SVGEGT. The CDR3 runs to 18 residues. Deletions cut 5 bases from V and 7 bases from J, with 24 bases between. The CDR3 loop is CASSQTIPRQRPNSPLHF. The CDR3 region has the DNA TGTGCCAGCAGTCAAACAATACCCCGACAGAGGCCAAATTCACCCCTCCACTTT.

CDR3 sequence reads: CAISRTENTEAFF. The CDR3, as DNA: TGTGCCATCAGTCGGACAGAGAACACTGAAGCTTTCTTT. This chain uses TRBV10-3 with TRBJ1-1, with D maybe TRBD1 (6 bases). Trimming cost V 5 bases and J 1 base, with 8 bases left between them. In germline, CDR1 is ENHRY, CDR2 SYGVKD. The CDR3 is made up of 13 amino acids.

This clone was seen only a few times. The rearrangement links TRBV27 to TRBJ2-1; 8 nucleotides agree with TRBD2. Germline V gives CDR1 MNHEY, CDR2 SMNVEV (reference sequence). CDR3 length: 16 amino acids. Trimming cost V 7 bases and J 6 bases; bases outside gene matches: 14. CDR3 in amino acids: CASTNQAGAPPNEQFF. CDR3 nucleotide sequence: TGTGCCAGCACTAACCAAGCGGGGGCCCCCCCCAATGAGCAGTTCTTC.

CDR3 region: CASSLRVRNEQFF. DNA for the CDR3: TGTGCCAGCAGTTTGAGGGTCCGAAATGAGCAGTTCTTC. The chain employs TRBV12-3 or TRBV12-4 and TRBJ2-1, with D tentatively TRBD2 (5 bases). This CDR3 region has 13 residues. V lost 3 bases and J lost 7, with 10 bases in between.

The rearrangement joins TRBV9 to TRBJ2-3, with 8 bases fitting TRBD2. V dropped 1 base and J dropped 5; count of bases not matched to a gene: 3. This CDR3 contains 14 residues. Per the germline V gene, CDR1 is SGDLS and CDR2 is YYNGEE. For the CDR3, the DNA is TGTGCCAGCAGCGTATACGGGGGGGTAGATACGCAGTATTTT. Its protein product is CASSVYGGVDTQYF.

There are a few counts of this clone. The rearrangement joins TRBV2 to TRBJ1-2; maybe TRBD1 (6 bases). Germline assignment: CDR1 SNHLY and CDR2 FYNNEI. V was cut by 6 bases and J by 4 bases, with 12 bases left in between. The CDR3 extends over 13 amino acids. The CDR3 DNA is TGTGCCAGCAGCCTCACAGGGTCCTATGGCTACACCTTC. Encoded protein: CASSLTGSYGYTF.

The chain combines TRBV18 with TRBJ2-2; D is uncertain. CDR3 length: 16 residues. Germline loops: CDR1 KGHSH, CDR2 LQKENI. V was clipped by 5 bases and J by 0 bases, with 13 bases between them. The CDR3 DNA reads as TGTGCCAGCTCAGGTCCTCTTAGTTCGAACACCGGGGAGCTGTTTTTT. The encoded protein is CASSGPLSSNTGELFF.